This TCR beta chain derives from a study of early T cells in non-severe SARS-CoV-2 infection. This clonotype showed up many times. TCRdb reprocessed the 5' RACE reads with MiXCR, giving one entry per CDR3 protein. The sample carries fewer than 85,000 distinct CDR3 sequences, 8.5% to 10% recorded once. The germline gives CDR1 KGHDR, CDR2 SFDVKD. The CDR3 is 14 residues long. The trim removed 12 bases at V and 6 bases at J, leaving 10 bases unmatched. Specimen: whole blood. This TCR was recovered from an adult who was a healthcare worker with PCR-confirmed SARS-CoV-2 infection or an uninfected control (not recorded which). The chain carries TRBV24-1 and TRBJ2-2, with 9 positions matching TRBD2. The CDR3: CAVTSGRSSGELFF. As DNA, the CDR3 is TGTGCCGTAACTAGCGGGCGGTCCTCCGGGGAGCTGTTTTTT.